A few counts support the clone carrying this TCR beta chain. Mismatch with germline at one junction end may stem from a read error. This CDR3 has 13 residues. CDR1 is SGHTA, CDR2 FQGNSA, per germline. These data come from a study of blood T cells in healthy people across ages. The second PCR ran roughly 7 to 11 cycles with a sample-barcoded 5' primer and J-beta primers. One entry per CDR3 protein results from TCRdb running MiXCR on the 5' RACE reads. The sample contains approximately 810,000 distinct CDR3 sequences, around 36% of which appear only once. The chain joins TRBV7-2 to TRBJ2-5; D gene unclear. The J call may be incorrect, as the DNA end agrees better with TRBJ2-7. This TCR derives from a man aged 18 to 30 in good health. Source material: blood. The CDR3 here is CASSVARTSEQYF. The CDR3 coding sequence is TGTGCCAGCAGCGTAGCACGTACGAGCGAGCAGTACTTC.